One and the same sample provided the 22 T cell receptor beta chains below, sequenced in a study of blood T cell repertoires in COVID-19. TCRdb's copy holds only in-frame clones and misses some; the assay was immunoSEQ multiplex PCR. The data contain around 400,000 clones, about 89% of them seen just once; the ten biggest clones take up around 9.3%. The sequencing input was peripheral blood. The receptors stem from a woman aged 25-40 years with COVID-19, enrolled during active disease.

The chain carries TRBV2 and TRBJ2-2; 7 bases match TRBD2. Losses at the gene ends were 6 bases for V and 7 bases for J; bases not matched to a gene: 8. The CDR3 extends over 14 amino acids. Germline V gene sequence: CDR1 SNHLY, CDR2 FYNNEI. The CDR3 DNA reads TGTGCCAGCAGCCGCGGAGGGAGGGGCGGGGAGCTGTTTTTT. Translated, it gives CASSRGGRGGELFF. Full variable domain (outside the CDR3, taken from reference TRBV2 and TRBJ2-2): EPEVTQTPSHQVTQMGQEVILRCVPISNHLYFYWYRQILGQKVEFLVSFYNNEISEKSEIFDDQFSVERPDGSNFTLKIRSTKLEDSAMYFCASSRGGRGGELFFGEGSRLTVL.

This clone was counted once. The V gene is TRBV7-6, the J gene TRBJ2-1; D remains ambiguous. The CDR3 totals 16 residues. V lost 1 base and J 10 bases, leaving 20 bases between the germline ends. Germline CDR1 SGHVS, CDR2 FNYEAQ. The chain's CDR3 is CASSLVVAISLREQFF. Here the CDR3 DNA reads TGTGCCAGCAGCTTAGTTGTAGCAATTAGTTTAAGGGAGCAGTTCTTC.

The chain joins TRBV2 to TRBJ2-1; maybe TRBD2 (6 bases). The CDR3 length is 12 residues. V dropped 6 bases and J dropped 8 bases, with 11 bases sitting between them. The germline gives CDR1 SNHLY, CDR2 FYNNEI. DNA for the CDR3: TGTGCCAGCAGGCCGGACTATCATGAGCAGTTCTTC. The encoded protein is CASRPDYHEQFF.

The chain has TRBV24-1 and TRBJ2-1; 9 positions match TRBD1. Germline trimming cut 3 bases from V and 1 base from J; bases unmatched to any gene: 3. The CDR3 runs 16 residues. Germline V gene lookup returns CDR1 KGHDR and CDR2 SFDVKD. CDR3 loop: CATSDPGTGSYNEQFF. The CDR3 bases are TGTGCCACCAGTGATCCCGGGACAGGGTCCTACAATGAGCAGTTCTTC.

The J gene is TRBJ2-5, the V gene TRBV12-3 or TRBV12-4; no reliable D call. Trimming shortened V by 5 bases and J by 5 bases, and 6 bases separated the two germline ends. There are 11 residues in the CDR3. CDR3 amino acids: CASSIVETQYF. The DNA of the CDR3 is TGTGCCAGCAGTATCGTGGAGACCCAGTACTTC.

This chain links TRBV10-1 with TRBJ2-7; D might be TRBD1 (6 bases). The V end was cut by 0 bases, the J end by 2 bases, with 8 bases between. CDR3 length: 14 residues. Per the germline V gene, CDR1 is WNHNN and CDR2 is SYGVQD (reference sequence). CDR3 in amino acids: CASSESGTTYEQYF. The DNA for the CDR3 is TGCGCCAGCAGTGAGTCCGGGACAACCTACGAGCAGTACTTC.

The V and J genes are TRBV7-9 and TRBJ2-7; TRBD2 aligns across 13 bases. The V gene end was trimmed by 4 bases and the J gene end by 4 bases; junction bases not matched to a gene: 1. The CDR3 spans 14 residues. Per the germline V gene, CDR1 is SEHNR and CDR2 is FQNEAQ (reference sequence). In DNA form, the CDR3 reads TGTGCCAGCAGCTGGACTAGCGGGAGTTACGAGCAGTACTTC. This encodes CASSWTSGSYEQYF.

The chain links TRBV13 to TRBJ2-1, with 14 bases matching TRBD2. Germline trimming cut 5 bases from V and 3 bases from J; bases unmatched to any gene: 9. Germline V gene lookup returns CDR1 PRHDT and CDR2 FYEKMQ (reference sequence). This CDR3 has 18 amino acids. CDR3 DNA sequence: TGTGCCAGCAGCCCGTACCGACTAGCGGGAGGGAACTACAATGAGCAGTTCTTC. This translates into CASSPYRLAGGNYNEQFF.

The chain couples TRBV2 to TRBJ1-1; D is ambiguous. The CDR3 runs 14 residues. Trimming left V 3 bases short and J 2 bases short, with 10 bases between. In germline, CDR1 is SNHLY, CDR2 FYNNEI. The CDR3 DNA sequence: TGTGCCAGCAGTGACACTCGCTTAAACACTGAAGCTTTCTTT. Translation gives CASSDTRLNTEAFF.

In its sample, this clone was seen a few times. V gene TRBV6-5 combines with J gene TRBJ2-7, with D tentatively TRBD2 (5 bases). CDR1 is MNHEY, CDR2 SVGAGI, per germline. CDR3 length: 12 amino acids. Trimming pared 7 bases from V and 6 bases from J, leaving 13 bases between. The CDR3 sequence is CASKAGVSEQYF. CDR3 nucleotide sequence: TGTGCCAGCAAGGCCGGGGTCTCCGAGCAGTACTTC.

The chain has TRBV28 and TRBJ1-5; 7 bases fit TRBD1. V lost 6 bases to trimming and J lost 0 bases; unmatched junction nucleotides: 11. The V gene's germline CDR1 is MDHEN and CDR2 SYDVKM. This CDR3 comprises 17 residues. CDR3 bases: TGTGCCAGCAGGGGATCCTCGGGACAGACTAGCAATCAGCCCCAGCATTTT. This encodes CASRGSSGQTSNQPQHF.

The chain links TRBV28 to TRBJ2-7; 7 nucleotides agree with TRBD1. V was pared by 5 bases and J by 4 bases, with 5 bases of the junction left unmatched. This CDR3 spans 13 amino acids. Germline CDR1 reads MDHEN; CDR2 reads SYDVKM. The CDR3, as DNA: TGTGCCAGCAGTCAGACAGGGTTGTACGAGCAGTACTTC. Amino acids: CASSQTGLYEQYF. Filled out from reference TRBV28 and TRBJ2-7, the complete variable domain reads DVKVTQSSRYLVKRTGEKVFLECVQDMDHENMFWYRQDPGLGLRLIYFSYDVKMKEKGDIPEGYSVSREKKERFSLILESASTNQTSMYLCASSQTGLYEQYFGPGTRLTVT.

This chain connects TRBV5-6 to TRBJ1-1; tentatively, D is TRBD1 (5 bases). The CDR3 length is 15 residues. V was shortened by 1 base and J by 5 bases, with 15 bases between the two germline ends. From germline, CDR1 is SGHDT and CDR2 YYEEEE. The CDR3, as DNA: TGTGCCAGCAGCTTGTATCAGGGTCGAAGGACTGAAGCTTTCTTT. This sequence encodes CASSLYQGRRTEAFF.

The V call is TRBV10-3, the J call TRBJ1-5, with TRBD1 matching 10 bases. With V trimmed by 2 bases and J by 3 bases, 4 bases remained unmatched. The germline gives CDR1 ENHRY, CDR2 SYGVKD. The CDR3 has 16 amino acids. The CDR3 region is CAISERGTGVNQPQHF. The CDR3 DNA reads TGTGCCATCAGTGAGAGGGGGACAGGGGTCAATCAGCCCCAGCATTTT.

The V gene is TRBV5-6, the J gene TRBJ2-5; D might be TRBD1 (6 bases). Germline V gene sequence: CDR1 SGHDT, CDR2 YYEEEE. This CDR3 has 15 amino acids. The germline V and J ends were trimmed by 2 bases and 3 bases, with 14 bases remaining between them. CDR3 sequence: CASSFPTGPEETQYF. CDR3 nucleotide sequence: TGTGCCAGCAGCTTCCCGACAGGTCCAGAAGAGACCCAGTACTTC.

The V and J genes are TRBV10-1 and TRBJ2-5; 9 bases align to TRBD1. CDR1 WNHNN and CDR2 SYGVQD come from the germline V gene (reference sequence). Unmatched junction bases numbered 10, after V lost 5 bases and J lost 3 bases. The CDR3 sequence is 16 residues long. The CDR3 reads CASSPTRGQGKETQYF. The CDR3, as DNA: TGCGCCAGCAGTCCCACCCGCGGACAGGGGAAAGAGACCCAGTACTTC.

Regarding this clone: One junction end does not reproduce the germline sequence, and a read error may be involved. V usage is TRBV11-3 and J usage is TRBJ2-7, with D tentatively TRBD2 (6 bases). Germline values: CDR1 SGHNT, CDR2 YENEEA. CDR3 length: 15 amino acids. DNA for the CDR3: TGTGCCAGCAGCCTAGACTCCGGGAGCGCCTACGAGCAGTACTTC. Translating it yields CASSLDSGSAYEQYF.

This chain joins TRBV3-1 (or the pseudogene TRBV3-2) and TRBJ2-3, with TRBD2 identical over 9 bases. V dropped 1 base and J dropped 2; count of bases not matched to a gene: 7. The germline V gene encodes CDR1 LGHDT and CDR2 YNNKEL (reference sequence). This CDR3 is 17 amino acids long. CDR3 residues: CASSQGRASGATDTQYF. The CDR3 nucleotides read TGTGCCAGCAGCCAAGGTAGGGCTAGCGGGGCCACAGATACGCAGTATTTT.

V gene TRBV9 combines with J gene TRBJ1-2; D perhaps matches TRBD1 (5 bases). The germline CDR1 and CDR2 sequences are SGDLS and YYNGEE. The CDR3 totals 17 residues. Trimming cost V 4 bases and J 3 bases, with 22 bases left between them. The CDR3 bases are TGTGCCAGCAGCTCTTATAACAAGCCTCAGGGTGACTATGGCTACACCTTC. This codes for CASSSYNKPQGDYGYTF.

The chain recombines TRBV13 with TRBJ1-1; maybe TRBD1 (6 bases). CDR3 length: 14 amino acids. CDR1 PRHDT and CDR2 FYEKMQ come from the germline V gene (reference sequence). V was pared by 3 bases and J by 6 bases, with 14 bases between. CDR3 sequence (DNA): TGTGCCAGCAGCTTTTTACAGGGACCAGCTGAAGCTTTCTTT. Amino acid sequence: CASSFLQGPAEAFF. The full variable domain, with the rest looked up from reference TRBV13 and TRBJ1-1, is AAGVIQSPRHLIKEKRETATLKCYPIPRHDTVYWYQQGPGQDPQFLISFYEKMQSDKGSIPDRFSAQQFSDYHSELNMSSLELGDSALYFCASSFLQGPAEAFFGQGTRLTVV.

This chain links TRBV6-5 with TRBJ1-2; a possible D gene is TRBD1 (5 bases). The germline V gene encodes CDR1 MNHEY and CDR2 SVGAGI. Trimming removed 2 bases at V and 4 bases at J, with 11 bases between. CDR3 length: 14 residues. This chain's CDR3 is CASSYKQGTYGYTF. The CDR3 nucleotides are TGTGCCAGCAGTTACAAGCAGGGTACCTATGGCTACACCTTC.

Here the CDR3 reads CASDRGGQPQHF. CDR3 in DNA: TGTGCCAGCGACAGGGGAGGACAGCCCCAGCATTTT. V usage is TRBV2 and J usage is TRBJ1-5, with TRBD1 matching over 8 bases. V shed 8 bases and J 7 bases; nucleotides not matched to a gene: 4. The CDR3 sequence is 12 residues long. Germline V gene sequence: CDR1 SNHLY, CDR2 FYNNEI. The full variable domain, completed using reference TRBV2 and TRBJ1-5, is EPEVTQTPSHQVTQMGQEVILRCVPISNHLYFYWYRQILGQKVEFLVSFYNNEISEKSEIFDDQFSVERPDGSNFTLKIRSTKLEDSAMYFCASDRGGQPQHFGDGTRLSIL.